This TCR beta chain was sequenced for a study of cytomegalovirus exposure and HLA in healthy donors. Study in general: When 300 to 400 donors were genotyped, roughly 78% of them were found to fall in the Caucasian-associated ancestry cluster.

Germline lookup yields CDR1 SGHRS and CDR2 YFSETQ. The V gene lost 0 bases and the J gene lost 1 base, with 7 bases spanning the gap. The CDR3 extends over 14 amino acids. Though nominally healthy at sampling, donors likely had unrecorded immune exposures. Amplification used 60 Vbeta primers and 13 Jbeta primers. TCRdb's copy holds only in-frame clones and misses some; the assay was immunoSEQ multiplex PCR. The sample consists of about 160,000 clones, about 81% of them appearing once. General study results and limits: A few CMV-associated chains were confirmed in vitro to be specific for CMV antigens.

Concerning this clone: No antigen is known for it.

This TCR came from a woman aged 18-30 years in good health and CMV-seronegative. The genes are TRBV5-1 and TRBJ1-1, with D uncertain. The sample comprised PBMCs. CDR3 in amino acids: CASSLEHRNTEAFF. The CDR3 region has the DNA TGCGCCAGCAGCTTGGAGCACAGGAACACTGAAGCTTTCTTT.